This T cell receptor (beta chain) comes out of a study of blood T cell repertoires in COVID-19. Overall study context: T cells, B-cell-depleted T cells, or PBMCs provided the cDNA or gDNA that served as material.

The assay was immunoSEQ multiplex PCR, and TCRdb's table has in-frame clones only and misses some. The sample consists of about 400,000 clones, more than 75% of them appearing once. Trimming stripped 5 bases from V and 2 bases from J, with 9 bases between. CDR1 is KGHSH, CDR2 LQKENI, per germline. This CDR3 is built from 13 residues. The V gene is TRBV18, the J gene TRBJ2-5; the D gene is possibly TRBD2 (5 bases). The sequence came from a human donor in a cohort sampled during active COVID-19. The sample consisted of peripheral blood. The CDR3 coding sequence is TGTGCCAGCTCAGCTTCGGGACAAGAGACCCAGTACTTC. It translates to CASSASGQETQYF.